Following are 24 T cell receptor beta chains from one sample sequenced in a study of regulatory T cells in long-lasting Graves disease. The time point denotes: newly diagnosed GD, antithyroid drugs for less than 3 months. TCR sequences were obtained from RNA taken from PBMCs. TCR beta libraries were built with iRepertoire HTBI primers and Arm-PCR of CDR3 regions. TCRdb independently ran MiXCR on the multiplex PCR reads; one entry per CDR3 protein. Here the sample spans 350,000 to 400,000 distinct CDR3 sequences, under 20% being singletons. The sample also formed part of further work on T cells in Graves' hyperthyroidism and ophthalmopathy.

The source material was peripheral blood mononuclear cells (PBMCs), sampled at new diagnosis, from a patient treated with antithyroid drugs. These receptors were taken from a woman under 30 with Graves disease.

Many counts were recorded for this clonotype. The rearrangement links TRBV30 to TRBJ1-5; D may be TRBD1 (6 bases). Germline CDR1 reads GTSNPN; CDR2 reads SVGIG (reference sequence). The CDR3 is made up of 13 amino acids. V lost 2 bases to trimming and J lost 6 bases, with 11 bases between them. The CDR3 coding sequence is TGTGCCTGGAGTCCAGGGGAGATTCAGCCCCAGCATTTT. Encoded protein: CAWSPGEIQPQHF.

This chain uses TRBV5-1 with TRBJ2-5; possible D gene TRBD1, 7 bases. There are 15 residues in the CDR3. Germline CDR1 is SGHRS and CDR2 is YFSETQ. Trimming stripped 0 bases from V and 5 bases from J, with 14 bases between. The CDR3 spells CASSLALQGGETQYF. In nucleotides, the CDR3 is TGCGCCAGCAGCTTGGCCCTGCAGGGGGGCGAGACCCAGTACTTC.

This clonotype was counted many times. This chain uses TRBV28 with TRBJ1-5; 7 nucleotides align to TRBD1. Germline V gene lookup returns CDR1 MDHEN and CDR2 SYDVKM. This CDR3 has 14 residues. V trimming: 7 bases; J trimming: 5 bases; junction bases outside the gene matches: 8. The CDR3 bases are TGTGCCAGCACCTCGACAGGGACTGATCAGCCCCAGCATTTT. Its protein is CASTSTGTDQPQHF.

This clonotype was recorded at least ten times. The rearrangement joins TRBV20-1 to TRBJ2-1; 11 bases are a match to TRBD2. After removal of 6 bases from V and 9 bases from J, the junction contained 13 bases not matched to a gene. Germline assignment: CDR1 DFQATT and CDR2 SNEGSKA (reference sequence). This CDR3 has 15 residues. CDR3 region: CSASSVAGGLSEQFF. CDR3 DNA sequence: TGCAGTGCCTCGTCTGTAGCGGGGGGGCTTAGTGAGCAGTTCTTC.

J is TRBJ2-5 and V is TRBV3-1; weak D call: TRBD2 (6 bases). Germline V CDR1 and CDR2: LGHDT, YNNKEL (reference sequence). V was shortened by 3 bases and J by 3 bases, with 17 bases between the two germline ends. This CDR3 contains 16 residues. Written as DNA, the CDR3 is TGTGCCAGCAGCCATCATCCGGGGGAGGTGGAAGAGACCCAGTACTTC. Translating it yields CASSHHPGEVEETQYF.

The table lists this clonotype with many counts. V and J are TRBV11-2 and TRBJ2-6, with a weak D call TRBD1 (6 bases). Trimming shortened V by 0 bases and J by 0 bases, and 6 bases separated the two germline ends. The CDR3 is 16 amino acids. Per germline, CDR1 SGHAT and CDR2 FQNNGV. Written as DNA, the CDR3 is TGTGCCAGCAGCTTAGAGGGGGCCTCTGGGGCCAACGTCCTGACTTTC. This sequence encodes CASSLEGASGANVLTF.

J is TRBJ1-1 and V is TRBV10-3; D gene ambiguous. V gave up 4 bases and J gave up 10 bases, with 10 bases separating them. Germline-derived CDR1 and CDR2 are ENHRY and SYGVKD. The length of the CDR3 is 11 residues. The CDR3 sequence: CAISGSGIAFF. The CDR3 region has the DNA TGTGCCATCAGTGGGTCGGGGATAGCTTTCTTT.

This clonotype was seen ten or more times. The V gene is TRBV20-1, the J gene TRBJ2-7; 9 nucleotides line up with TRBD2. CDR1 DFQATT and CDR2 SNEGSKA come from the germline V gene (reference sequence). Unmatched junction bases numbered 8, after V lost 3 bases and J lost 5 bases. The CDR3 contains 14 residues. CDR3 nucleotides: TGCAGTGCTAGGATACAGCGGGGGGCGAACGAGCAGTACTTC. It yields the protein CSARIQRGANEQYF.

This clonotype was found many times. A read error may account for a junction end that differs from germline. The V gene is TRBV2, the J gene TRBJ2-1; D may be TRBD1 (6 bases). Germline CDR1 is SNHLY and CDR2 is FYNNEI. This CDR3 is built from 13 residues. Written as DNA, the CDR3 is TGTGCCAGCACCCTAGGGACAAGGGAGCGAGGGATCTTC. Translating it yields CASTLGTRERGIF.

This clonotype has a count of ten or more. This sequence joins TRBV20-1 and TRBJ2-1; tentatively, D is TRBD1 (7 bases). The CDR3 loop spans 16 amino acids. The V gene lost 4 bases and the J gene lost 1 base, with 17 bases spanning the gap. Germline assignment: CDR1 DFQATT and CDR2 SNEGSKA (reference sequence). The CDR3 reads CSANPQQGGSYNEQFF. CDR3 DNA sequence: TGCAGTGCTAACCCTCAGCAGGGGGGTTCCTACAATGAGCAGTTCTTC.

J is TRBJ1-5 and V is TRBV19; D is uncertain. Germline V lookup: CDR1 LNHDA, CDR2 SQIVND (reference sequence). V lost 3 bases to trimming and J lost 7 bases, with 13 bases between them. CDR3 length: 14 residues. The CDR3 region has the DNA TGTGCCAGTAGTATCAGAGGGCCGGGCCAGCCCCAGCATTTT. Translated, it gives CASSIRGPGQPQHF.

The chain joins TRBV6-1 to TRBJ2-3, with TRBD1 matching 7 bases. V trimming: 7 bases; J trimming: 0 bases; junction bases outside the gene matches: 10. CDR3 size: 16 residues. Germline lookup yields CDR1 MNHNS and CDR2 SASEGT. The CDR3 sequence: CASTRQGSLSTDTQYF. The CDR3 DNA is TGTGCCAGCACCCGACAGGGAAGTTTAAGCACAGATACGCAGTATTTT.

This clonotype showed up many times. The rearrangement joins TRBV2 to TRBJ2-5; D remains ambiguous. Trimming cost V 1 base and J 4 bases, with 7 bases left between them. CDR3 length: 13 amino acids. Germline V gene sequence: CDR1 SNHLY, CDR2 FYNNEI. The CDR3 reads CASSEGMRETQYF. The DNA for the CDR3 is TGTGCCAGCAGTGAAGGGATGCGAGAGACCCAGTACTTC.

This clonotype was counted only a few times. The chain links TRBV9 to TRBJ1-4; the D gene is possibly TRBD1 (5 bases). Germline loops: CDR1 SGDLS, CDR2 YYNGEE. The germline V and J ends were trimmed by 3 bases and 3 bases, with 12 bases remaining between them. The CDR3 contains 15 residues. CDR3 sequence reads: CASSGEAGANEKLFF. For the CDR3, the DNA is TGTGCCAGCAGCGGAGAAGCGGGGGCTAATGAAAAACTGTTTTTT.

The rearrangement joins TRBV7-3 to TRBJ1-6, with a weak D call TRBD1 (5 bases). The CDR3 sequence is 14 residues long. V dropped 1 base and J dropped 7 bases, with 8 bases sitting between them. Germline V lookup: CDR1 SGHTA, CDR2 FQGTGA. CDR3 DNA: TGTGCCAGCAGCTTAAAGCGGGGGAATTCACCCCTCCACTTT. Protein: CASSLKRGNSPLHF.

In its sample, this clonotype was seen many times. This chain uses TRBV3-1 with TRBJ2-7; D unclear. The V end lost 0 bases, the J end lost 9 bases, and 9 bases lay between the germline ends. CDR1 is LGHDT, CDR2 YNNKEL, per germline (reference sequence). The CDR3 has 12 residues. The CDR3 coding sequence is TGTGCCAGCAGCCAAGACCAAAGGGCGCAGTACTTC. It translates to CASSQDQRAQYF.

The rearrangement uses TRBV29-1 and TRBJ2-5; no clear D gene. Germline CDR1 SQVTM, CDR2 ANQGSEA. Trimming removed 3 bases from V and 5 bases from J, with 16 bases in between. CDR3 length equals 14 residues. The CDR3 DNA is TGCAGCGTTGACTTTGGGGTTAACGTGGAGACCCAGTACTTC. Encoded protein: CSVDFGVNVETQYF.

To note about this clonotype: This clone may be a read error of a much larger clone one base away. The chain joins TRBV14 to TRBJ2-1; 8 bases fit TRBD1. CDR1 is SGHDN and CDR2 is FVKESK in the germline V gene. The CDR3 loop spans 14 amino acids. The CDR3 loop is CASSLSPGGNEQSF. CDR3 in DNA: TGTGCCAGCAGCTTATCCCCAGGGGGCAATGAGCAGTCCTTC.

Concerning this clonotype itself: This likely traces to a read error, being one base from a far larger clone. The CDR3 DNA sequence: TGTGCCAGCAGCTTTACGCGGGGGGGTATCCTTCACAATGAGCAGCTCTTC. It encodes CASSFTRGGILHNEQLF. The chain has TRBV5-1 and TRBJ2-1, with 9 bases fitting TRBD2. CDR3 size: 17 residues. Germline CDR1 reads SGHRS; CDR2 reads YFSETQ.

The table lists this clonotype with many counts. The chain carries TRBV6-2 or TRBV6-3 and TRBJ2-1, with 10 positions matching TRBD2. The CDR3 totals 13 residues. Germline V CDR1 and CDR2: MNHEY, SVGEGT. V dropped 2 bases and J dropped 16; count of bases not matched to a gene: 8. The CDR3 spells CASSYKREGRGFF. The CDR3 DNA follows: TGTGCCAGCAGTTACAAGCGGGAGGGCCGCGGTTTCTTC.

This clonotype was detected many times. The gene calls are TRBV2 and TRBJ2-5, with D possibly TRBD2 on 6 matching bases. Trimming took off 6 bases at V and 1 base at J, with 15 bases between the two ends. Per the germline V gene, CDR1 is SNHLY and CDR2 is FYNNEI. The CDR3 runs 15 residues. CDR3 region: CASSASLAPQETQYF. Here the CDR3 DNA reads TGTGCCAGCAGCGCCAGTCTAGCGCCCCAAGAGACCCAGTACTTC.

This clonotype has ten or more counts. The chain joins TRBV5-1 to TRBJ2-5; D call uncertain. Trimming stripped 4 bases from V and 5 bases from J, with 12 bases between. This CDR3 spans 13 amino acids. Germline assignment: CDR1 SGHRS and CDR2 YFSETQ. CDR3 region: CASSIRLEETQYF. The CDR3 bases are TGCGCCAGCAGCATCCGACTGGAGGAGACCCAGTACTTC.

This clonotype was detected many times. This CDR3 is CASSSYRGSPERGNEQFF. CDR3 DNA: TGTGCCAGCAGCTCCTACCGGGGTAGCCCAGAAAGGGGCAATGAGCAGTTCTTC. V gene TRBV11-2 combines with J gene TRBJ2-1; D may correspond to TRBD1 or TRBD2 (5 bases each). CDR1 and CDR2 from the germline V gene are SGHAT and FQNNGV. V dropped 4 bases and J dropped 6 bases, with 25 bases sitting between them. The CDR3 totals 18 residues.

The chain recombines TRBV15 with TRBJ1-1, with D perhaps TRBD1 (6 bases). The CDR3 runs 15 residues. V lost 0 bases and J lost 5, with 13 bases in between. Germline V lookup: CDR1 LNHNV, CDR2 YYDKDF (reference sequence). In DNA, the CDR3 is TGTGCCACCAGCAGAGATCGGGCAGGGGCGACTGAAGCTTTCTTT. It translates to CATSRDRAGATEAFF.